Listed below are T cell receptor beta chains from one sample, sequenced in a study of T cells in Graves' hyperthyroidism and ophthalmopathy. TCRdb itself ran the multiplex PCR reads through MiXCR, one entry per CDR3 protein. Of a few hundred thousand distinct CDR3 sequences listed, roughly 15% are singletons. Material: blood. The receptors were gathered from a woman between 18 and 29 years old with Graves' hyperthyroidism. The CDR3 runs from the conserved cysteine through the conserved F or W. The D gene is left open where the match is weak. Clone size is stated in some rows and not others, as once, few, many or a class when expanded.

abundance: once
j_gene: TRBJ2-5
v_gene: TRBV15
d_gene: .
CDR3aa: CATSRDFTGKETQYF
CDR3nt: TGTGCCACCAGCAGAGATTTCACGGGTAAAGAGACCCAGTACTTC

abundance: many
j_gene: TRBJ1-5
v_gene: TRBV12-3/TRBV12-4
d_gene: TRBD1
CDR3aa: CASRGTGGGNQPQHF
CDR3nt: TGTGCCAGCAGGGGGACAGGGGGGGGCAATCAGCCCCAGCATTTT

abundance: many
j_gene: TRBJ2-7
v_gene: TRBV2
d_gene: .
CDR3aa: CASRAAGVDEQYF
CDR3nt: TGTGCCAGCAGGGCGGCAGGGGTGGACGAGCAGTACTTC

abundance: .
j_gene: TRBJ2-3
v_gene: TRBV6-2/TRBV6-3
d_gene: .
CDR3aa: CASSPKRITDTQYF
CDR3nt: TGTGCCAGCAGTCCTAAGCGGATTACAGATACGCAGTATTTT

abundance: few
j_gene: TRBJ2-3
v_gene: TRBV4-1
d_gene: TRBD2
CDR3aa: CASSQEGLAGRTDTQYF
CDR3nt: TGCGCCAGCAGCCAAGAGGGACTAGCGGGGCGCACAGATACGCAGTATTTT

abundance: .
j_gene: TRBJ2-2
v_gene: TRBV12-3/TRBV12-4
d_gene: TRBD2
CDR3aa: CASREAGGNTGELFF
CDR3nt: TGTGCCAGCAGGGAAGCGGGAGGGAACACCGGGGAGCTGTTTTTT

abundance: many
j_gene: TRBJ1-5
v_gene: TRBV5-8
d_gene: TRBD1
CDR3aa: CASSLGTGGIDQPQHF
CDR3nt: TGTGCCAGCAGCTTGGGGACAGGGGGAATAGATCAGCCCCAGCATTTT

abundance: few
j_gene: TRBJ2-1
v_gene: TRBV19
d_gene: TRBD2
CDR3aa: CASSMVAGVLYNEQFF
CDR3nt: TGTGCCAGTAGTATGGTGGCGGGAGTCTTATACAATGAGCAGTTCTTC

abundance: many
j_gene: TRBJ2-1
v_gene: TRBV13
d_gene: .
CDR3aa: CASSFLQGTYNEQFF
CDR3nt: TGTGCCAGCAGCTTCCTCCAGGGGACCTACAATGAGCAGTTCTTC

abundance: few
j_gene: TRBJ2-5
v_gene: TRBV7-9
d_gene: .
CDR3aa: CASSPRGGAGSMETQYF
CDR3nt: TGTGCCAGCAGCCCCAGGGGGGGTGCAGGGTCAATGGAGACCCAGTACTTC

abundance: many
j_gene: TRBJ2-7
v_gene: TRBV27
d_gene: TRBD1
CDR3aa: CASRDRDSYEQYF
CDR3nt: TGTGCCAGCCGGGACAGGGACTCCTACGAGCAGTACTTC

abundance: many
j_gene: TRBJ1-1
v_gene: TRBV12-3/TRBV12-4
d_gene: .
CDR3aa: CASSLGASTEAFF
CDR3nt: TGTGCCAGCAGTTTAGGGGCTAGCACTGAAGCTTTCTTT

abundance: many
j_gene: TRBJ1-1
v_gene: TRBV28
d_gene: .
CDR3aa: CASSLVPENTEAFF
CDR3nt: TGTGCCAGCAGTTTAGTTCCAGAAAACACTGAAGCTTTCTTT

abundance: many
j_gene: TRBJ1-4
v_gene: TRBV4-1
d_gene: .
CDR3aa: CASSQDLRSSTNEKLFF
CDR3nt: TGCGCCAGCAGCCAAGATCTCAGGTCATCAACTAATGAAAAACTGTTTTTT

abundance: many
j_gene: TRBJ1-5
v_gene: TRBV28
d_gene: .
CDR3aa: CASSLSLSQPQHF
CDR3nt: TGTGCCAGCAGTCTGAGTTTATCTCAGCCCCAGCATTTT

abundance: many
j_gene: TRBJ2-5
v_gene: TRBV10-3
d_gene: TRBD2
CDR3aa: CAISESASGQETQYF
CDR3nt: TGTGCCATCAGTGAGTCGGCTAGCGGACAAGAGACCCAGTACTTC

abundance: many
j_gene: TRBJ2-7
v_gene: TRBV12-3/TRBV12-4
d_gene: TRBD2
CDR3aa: CASSLTSGRPSYEQYF
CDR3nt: TGTGCCAGCAGTTTGACTAGCGGGAGGCCCTCCTACGAGCAGTACTTC

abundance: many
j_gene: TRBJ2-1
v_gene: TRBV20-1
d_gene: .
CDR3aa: CSEKGQNPNEQFF
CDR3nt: TGCAGTGAAAAGGGTCAGAATCCTAATGAGCAGTTCTTC